Given below is one TCR beta chain in context. Its antigen has not been determined. No much larger clone is present one base from it, and per-base qualities are unavailable. The source of the sample is a study of tumor-infiltrating lymphocytes in glioblastoma multiforme (dated by TCRdb to 2015 to 2018). About the full investigation: To find out whether intratumoral genomic heterogeneity fosters TIL diversity, the study jointly investigated somatic mutations, TIL diversity and immune response activity.

For each of the roughly 11 tumor samples, the AllPrep DNA/RNA mini kit was used to purify genomic DNA and total RNA simultaneously. All RNA had OD 260/280 ratios above 1.9 and RNA integrity numbers above 6.5. TCRB libraries were built from RNA via three nested multiplex PCR rounds using a modified ARM-PCR protocol with multiple V-beta primers and a C-beta primer. Starting from 0.5 to 0.55 ug of total RNA, TCRB-specific cDNA was synthesized using ProtoScript II Reverse Transcriptase and a C-beta primer. No unique molecular identifiers were described for the TCRB libraries. In the third PCR, barcodes and adapters were added over about 24 cycles using Deep VentR (exo-) polymerase, and bands of 250-500 bp were then gel purified. An Illumina HiSeq 2500 was used to sequence the TCRB libraries with 250 bp paired-end reads. The authors' pipeline ran thus. The reads were cleaned with Trimmomatic, merged with FLASH and assigned V, D and J segments with MiGEC before being analyzed in VDJtools. Repertoire diversity was quantified with the Shannon-Wiener diversity index calculated using VDJtools. The raw public data were reprocessed by TCRdb itself: fastp quality trimming at Q25, MiXCR clonotype calling, in-frame beta chains only. CDR3 protein duplicates are merged, each entry listing the most common genes and DNA. The V and J calls reflect TCRdb's pipeline rather than the authors' work. For this sample there are fewer than 15,000 distinct CDR3 sequences; 70% to 75% appear just once. The top ten constitute about 50% of the sample.

The germline V gene yields SGHAT for CDR1 and FQNNGV for CDR2. Taken from cysteine to phenylalanine, the CDR3 has 15 residues. Of all the DNA, just the CDR3 is kept, 45 bases in frame from base 1. After removal of 8 bases from V and 9 bases from J, the junction retains 11 bases not matched to a gene. Results the study describes overall, beyond this receptor: RNA-based TCR sequencing may distort clone frequencies because T cells carry unequal numbers of TCR transcripts. T cells were not sorted into functional subsets, and such sorting was noted by the authors as a future improvement. Generalizability was limited because only one glioblastoma patient was included in the TCR and somatic mutation analysis.

Specimen: brain tumor tissue. The sequence links TRBV11-2 to TRBJ2-1; 12 middle bases align to TRBD2. The TCR comes from a male donor with glioblastoma. The CDR3 corresponds to CASGSTSGSLGEQFF. In nucleotide form, the sequence is TGTGCCAGCGGCTCGACTAGCGGGAGTTTGGGTGAGCAGTTCTTC.